These 11 T cell receptor beta chains were sequenced from one sample in a study of OX40 agonist ivuxolimab in advanced cancers. Here immunoSEQ multiplex PCR was the method, and the copy in TCRdb shows in-frame clones only, minus some. Of roughly 93,000 clones listed, about four fifths are singletons. Sequenced material: CD4+ or CD8+ T cells sorted from blood, taken in a trial of the OX40 agonist ivuxolimab. The source of these receptors is an adult with an advanced solid tumor such as melanoma, head and neck, liver or kidney cancer.

The chain employs TRBV4-2 and TRBJ2-4, with D perhaps being TRBD1 or TRBD2 (5 bases each). This CDR3 contains 19 residues. Deletions cut 6 bases from V and 2 bases from J, with 26 bases between. The V gene's germline CDR1 is LGHNA and CDR2 YNFKEQ. The CDR3 loop is CASSPGPPRVVGTKNIQYF. The DNA of the CDR3 is TGTGCCAGCAGTCCGGGGCCTCCTCGGGTGGTGGGGACCAAAAACATTCAGTACTTC.

This chain's CDR3 is CASSERRDTEAFF. CDR3 sequence (DNA): TGTGCCAGCAGTGAACGGCGGGACACTGAAGCTTTCTTT. The chain employs TRBV6-4 and TRBJ1-1; unclear D gene. Germline V gene lookup returns CDR1 MRHNA and CDR2 SNTAGT. The CDR3 runs 13 residues. Trimming removed 3 bases from V and 3 bases from J, with 8 bases in between.

V usage is TRBV19 and J usage is TRBJ1-2, with TRBD1 matching over 8 bases. The CDR3 is 16 residues long. The V gene's germline CDR1 is LNHDA and CDR2 SQIVND (reference sequence). J lost 4 bases, V lost 0 bases, and 7 bases had no gene match. CDR3 coding DNA: TGTGCCAGTAGTATAGATGGCAGGGGGCGCAGCTATGGCTACACCTTC. Translating it yields CASSIDGRGRSYGYTF.

V and J are TRBV7-9 and TRBJ2-5, with TRBD2 matching 9 bases. The CDR3 spans 17 residues. Germline CDR1 is SEHNR and CDR2 is FQNEAQ (reference sequence). V shed 4 bases, J shed 5 bases, and the junction held 14 bases outside the gene matches. CDR3 in DNA: TGTGCCAGCAGCTCCCGCCAGGTTCGCGGGAGGGGTGAGACCCAGTACTTC. Its protein is CASSSRQVRGRGETQYF.

The V gene is TRBV20-1, the J gene TRBJ1-2, with D hard to call. Trimming took off 6 bases at V and 8 bases at J, with 10 bases between the two ends. This CDR3 has 10 amino acids. Germline V gene sequence: CDR1 DFQATT, CDR2 SNEGSKA (reference sequence). In nucleotides, the CDR3 is TGCAGTGCCAACGTTGGCGGCTACACCTTC. Translation: CSANVGGYTF.

The chain employs TRBV7-2 and TRBJ1-1; 7 bases map to TRBD1. This CDR3 is built from 15 residues. The V gene's germline CDR1 is SGHTA and CDR2 FQGNSA. Trimming took 5 bases from V and 0 from J; bases not matched to a gene: 6. In DNA, the CDR3 is TGTGCCAGCAGCACGCGACAGGGCATGAACACTGAAGCTTTCTTT. This translates into CASSTRQGMNTEAFF.

The chain employs TRBV4-1 and TRBJ2-7; possibly TRBD1 for D (6 bases). Trimming removed 4 bases from V and 4 bases from J, with 20 bases in between. Germline CDR1 reads MGHRA; CDR2 reads YSYEKL. The CDR3 contains 16 residues. The DNA for the CDR3 is TGCGCCAGCAGCCGGGCTGGGCAGGGGATATTATACGAGCAGTACTTC. It encodes CASSRAGQGILYEQYF.

The V gene is TRBV6-5, the J gene TRBJ1-1; D is undetermined. V dropped 5 bases and J dropped 4 bases, with 14 bases sitting between them. This CDR3 region has 14 residues. Germline CDR1 reads MNHEY; CDR2 reads SVGAGI. The CDR3 spells CASSEESLATEAFF. The CDR3 DNA sequence: TGTGCCAGCAGTGAGGAGAGCTTGGCCACTGAAGCTTTCTTT.

This chain joins TRBV19 and TRBJ2-4, with D tentatively TRBD1 (6 bases). V dropped 3 bases and J dropped 2 bases, with 23 bases sitting between them. The CDR3 consists of 19 residues. Germline V CDR1 and CDR2: LNHDA, SQIVND (reference sequence). The CDR3 DNA sequence: TGTGCCAGTAGTATCCCAAATCGACAGGCCGTCTTCTCCAAAAACATTCAGTACTTC. It yields the protein CASSIPNRQAVFSKNIQYF.

The V and J genes are TRBV6-5 and TRBJ1-1; D remains ambiguous. Germline V gene data show CDR1 as MNHEY and CDR2 as SVGAGI. This CDR3 has 13 amino acids. Trimming cost V 4 bases and J 1 base, with 7 bases left between them. The CDR3 reads CASSFASNTEAFF. The CDR3 nucleotides read TGTGCCAGCAGTTTCGCATCGAACACTGAAGCTTTCTTT.

This clone was observed a few times. The rearrangement uses TRBV29-1 and TRBJ1-1; no definite D call. The V end was cut by 3 bases, the J end by 5 bases, with 7 bases between. The CDR3 runs to 11 residues. The germline gives CDR1 SQVTM, CDR2 ANQGSEA. Here the CDR3 DNA reads TGCAGCGTTGACGAGCGGACTGAAGCTTTCTTT. Translation gives CSVDERTEAFF. Full variable domain (outside the CDR3, taken from reference TRBV29-1 and TRBJ1-1): SAVISQKPSRDICQRGTSLTIQCQVDSQVTMMFWYRQQPGQSLTLIATANQGSEATYESGFVIDKFPISRPNLTFSTLTVSNMSPEDSSIYLCSVDERTEAFFGQGTRLTVV.